The 28 T cell receptor beta chains reported below all come from one sample, sequenced in a study of shared clonotypes between healthy human individuals. The naive CD8 subset, CD45RO-negative cells positively selected for CCR7, excluded terminally differentiated effector memory CD45RA+ cells. Measured with immunoSEQ multiplex PCR; TCRdb has only the in-frame clones, and not every one. This repertoire shows hundreds of thousands of clones, about 90% found once; its top ten account for roughly 22%. Sequencing was carried out using naive CD8+ T cells sorted from blood. The source of these receptors is a young man in good health.

The J gene is TRBJ2-5, the V gene TRBV4-1; D unresolved. Germline CDR1 MGHRA, CDR2 YSYEKL. With 0 bases removed from V and 5 bases from J, the gap between germline ends came to 10 bases. The CDR3 length is 14 residues. CDR3 in DNA: TGCGCCAGCAGCCAAGATCTAGGTCTCGAGACCCAGTACTTC. Its translation is CASSQDLGLETQYF.

This chain links TRBV28 with TRBJ2-5; no reliable D call. The end of the DNA aligns better with TRBJ2-7, so the J call may be wrong. The length of the CDR3 is 14 residues. The germline V gene has CDR1 MDHEN and CDR2 SYDVKM. The CDR3 is CASSLSTSAIEQYF. DNA for the CDR3: TGTGCCAGCAGTTTATCGACCTCGGCGATCGAGCAGTACTTC.

Regarding this clone: Other DNA sequences in the same sample also yield this CDR3. The DNA for the CDR3 is TGTGCCAGCAGCGGATACACAGATACGCAGTATTTT. This gives the protein CASSGYTDTQYF. This chain uses TRBV9 with TRBJ2-3; D not certain. The V gene's germline CDR1 is SGDLS and CDR2 YYNGEE. This CDR3 is built from 12 residues. Trimming took 3 bases from V and 2 from J, leaving 4 bases between them.

As concerns this clone: Other DNA sequences in this specimen translate into the identical CDR3. The rearrangement uses TRBV6-5 and TRBJ2-7; 10 bases match TRBD1. The CDR3 covers 14 residues. V was clipped by 2 bases and J by 2 bases; unmatched bases: 0. Germline V gene data show CDR1 as MNHEY and CDR2 as SVGAGI. Here the CDR3 reads CASSYGTGAYEQYF. In DNA form, the CDR3 reads TGTGCCAGCAGTTACGGGACAGGGGCCTACGAGCAGTACTTC.

The J gene is TRBJ1-2, the V gene TRBV27, with 8 nucleotides matching TRBD1. The V segment lost 6 bases and the J segment 6 bases; nucleotides outside the gene matches: 12. The CDR3 length is 15 residues. Per germline, CDR1 MNHEY and CDR2 SMNVEV (reference sequence). The CDR3 loop reads CASSSHTGGVNGYTF. The CDR3 coding sequence is TGTGCCAGCAGCTCACATACAGGGGGTGTTAATGGCTACACCTTC.

CDR3 DNA sequence: TGCGCCAGCAGCCAGAGACCAAGCTCCTACGAGCAGTACTTC. Encoded protein: CASSQRPSSYEQYF. This chain connects TRBV4-3 to TRBJ2-7; D uncertain. Germline values: CDR1 LGHNA, CDR2 YSLEER. The CDR3 consists of 14 residues. The V gene lost 3 bases and the J gene lost 0 bases, with 9 bases spanning the gap.

The rearrangement uses TRBV14 and TRBJ2-1; D gene uncertain. Trimming took off 4 bases at V and 6 bases at J, with 13 bases between the two ends. The CDR3 sequence is 14 residues long. Germline V gene sequence: CDR1 SGHDN, CDR2 FVKESK. CDR3 protein: CASSLRTYGNEQFF. In nucleotides, the CDR3 is TGTGCCAGCAGCCTTAGAACGTATGGCAATGAGCAGTTCTTC.

This clone was counted a single time. This sequence joins TRBV5-1 and TRBJ1-1; no firm D call. Germline V gene sequence: CDR1 SGHRS, CDR2 YFSETQ. The CDR3 length is 14 residues. Trimming left V 1 base short and J 7 bases short, with 14 bases between. The CDR3 DNA sequence: TGCGCCAGCAGCTTGATGTCGGCAAGGGTTGAAGCTTTCTTT. Translated, it gives CASSLMSARVEAFF.

The genes are TRBV28 and TRBJ1-5, with 7 bases lining up with TRBD1. The ends lost 2 bases at V and 4 bases at J; junction bases unmatched: 8. The CDR3 sequence is 16 residues long. Germline CDR1 and CDR2: MDHEN and SYDVKM. For the CDR3, the DNA is TGTGCCAGCAGTTTACAGGGGGAACTCTTGAATCAGCCCCAGCATTTT. It translates to CASSLQGELLNQPQHF. Complete variable domain (other parts from reference TRBV28 and TRBJ1-5): DVKVTQSSRYLVKRTGEKVFLECVQDMDHENMFWYRQDPGLGLRLIYFSYDVKMKEKGDIPEGYSVSREKKERFSLILESASTNQTSMYLCASSLQGELLNQPQHFGDGTRLSIL.

The rearrangement joins TRBV28 to TRBJ2-2; D unclear. The CDR3 length is 15 residues. V was shortened by 2 bases and J by 7 bases, with 14 bases between the two germline ends. The germline CDR1 and CDR2 sequences are MDHEN and SYDVKM. This CDR3 reads CASSLSHNTLGELFF. Here the CDR3 DNA reads TGTGCCAGCAGTTTAAGTCACAATACTCTCGGGGAGCTGTTTTTT.

V and J are TRBV7-9 and TRBJ2-7, with TRBD2 matching 9 bases. The V and J ends lost 1 base and 7 bases, in that order; junction bases with no gene match: 5. The CDR3 contains 14 residues. In germline, CDR1 is SEHNR, CDR2 FQNEAQ (reference sequence). The CDR3 reads CASSLELAGDEQYF. In nucleotides, the CDR3 is TGTGCCAGCAGCTTAGAATTAGCGGGGGATGAGCAGTACTTC.

V usage is TRBV11-2 and J usage is TRBJ2-7, with D tentatively TRBD1 (6 bases). The V and J ends lost 5 bases and 2 bases respectively, with 10 bases between them. The CDR3 is 13 residues long. The germline V gene encodes CDR1 SGHAT and CDR2 FQNNGV. The CDR3 DNA reads as TGTGCCAGCAGCCCAGGGGTCACCTACGAGCAGTACTTC. Translated, it gives CASSPGVTYEQYF.

V usage is TRBV6-1 and J usage is TRBJ2-7, with TRBD1 as a possible D gene (6 bases). This CDR3 contains 16 residues. The germline CDR1 and CDR2 sequences are MNHNS and SASEGT. The V and J ends lost 3 bases and 3 bases respectively, with 18 bases between them. In DNA form, the CDR3 reads TGTGCCAGCAGTGAGGCTTACCGGGACACCTACTACGAGCAGTACTTC. The encoded protein is CASSEAYRDTYYEQYF.

This sequence joins TRBV7-9 and TRBJ2-7, with 11 bases lining up with TRBD1. V shed 5 bases, J shed 4 bases, and the junction held 7 bases outside the gene matches. Germline V gene data show CDR1 as SEHNR and CDR2 as FQNEAQ (reference sequence). This CDR3 comprises 15 residues. The CDR3 spells CASSPEGQGVYEQYF. CDR3 nucleotides: TGTGCCAGCAGCCCAGAGGGACAGGGGGTGTACGAGCAGTACTTC.

The chain joins TRBV7-9 to TRBJ2-1; D is possibly TRBD2 (6 bases). Germline V gives CDR1 SEHNR, CDR2 FQNEAQ (reference sequence). This CDR3 has 16 residues. V was trimmed by 6 bases and J by 4 bases, leaving 19 bases between them. The CDR3 nucleotides are TGTGCCAGCAGACCAGTGGGGGGTGTTCCGTACAATGAGCAGTTCTTC. Translated: CASRPVGGVPYNEQFF.

The gene calls are TRBV7-2 and TRBJ2-5; possibly TRBD1 or TRBD2 for D (6 bases each). The end of the DNA fits TRBJ2-7 better, so the J call may be wrong. There are 15 residues in the CDR3. Germline V gene data show CDR1 as SGHTA and CDR2 as FQGNSA. The CDR3 DNA sequence: TGTGCCAGCACCCCCGTCCCCGGGGGCAACTACGAGCAGTACTTC. Translating it yields CASTPVPGGNYEQYF.

The chain employs TRBV4-1 and TRBJ2-3; D is possibly TRBD1 (6 bases). Trimming took off 2 bases at V and 1 base at J, with 19 bases between the two ends. Germline V gives CDR1 MGHRA, CDR2 YSYEKL. CDR3 length: 18 amino acids. CDR3 loop: CASSQQIQGRRRTDTQYF. The CDR3 DNA follows: TGCGCCAGCAGCCAACAAATTCAGGGGAGAAGGCGCACAGATACGCAGTATTTT.

This chain links TRBV7-9 with TRBJ2-1; D gene ambiguous. Germline V gene data show CDR1 as SEHNR and CDR2 as FQNEAQ (reference sequence). The V and J ends lost 2 bases and 1 base respectively, with 9 bases between them. The CDR3 runs to 15 residues. The CDR3 DNA is TGTGCCAGCAGCTTAATCTTAGCTTCCTACAATGAGCAGTTCTTC. This encodes CASSLILASYNEQFF.

The chain employs TRBV27 and TRBJ2-7, with 10 bases that match TRBD2. Germline-derived CDR1 and CDR2 are MNHEY and SMNVEV (reference sequence). V was clipped by 2 bases and J by 0 bases; unmatched bases: 4. The CDR3 extends over 16 amino acids. CDR3: CASSLSTSGTSYEQYF. DNA of the CDR3: TGTGCCAGCAGTTTAAGCACTAGCGGGACCTCCTACGAGCAGTACTTC.

The V gene is TRBV6-1, the J gene TRBJ2-7, with a possible D match to TRBD2 (6 bases). This CDR3 region has 14 residues. CDR1 is MNHNS, CDR2 SASEGT, per germline. Deletions cut 1 base from V and 3 bases from J, with 10 bases between. This CDR3 is CASSEGWGVYEQYF. Here the CDR3 DNA reads TGTGCCAGCAGTGAAGGGTGGGGGGTCTACGAGCAGTACTTC.

CDR3 DNA sequence: TGTGCCAGCAGCATCACCGGGACTAGCGGGTCCTACGAGCAGTACTTC. It yields the protein CASSITGTSGSYEQYF. The chain has TRBV11-2 and TRBJ2-7; 12 bases map to TRBD2. The junction had 6 bases not matched to a gene; V was cut back by 5 bases and J by 1 base. Germline assignment: CDR1 SGHAT and CDR2 FQNNGV. The CDR3 is 16 amino acids.

V is TRBV7-8 and J is TRBJ2-2; a possible D gene is TRBD2 (5 bases). V shed 1 base and J shed 5 bases, with 8 bases lying between them. CDR1 is SGHVS, CDR2 FQNEAQ, per germline. CDR3 length equals 14 residues. Here the CDR3 reads CASSLVGGTGELFF. CDR3 coding DNA: TGTGCCAGCAGCTTAGTCGGCGGGACCGGGGAGCTGTTTTTT. The full variable domain, rest sourced from reference TRBV7-8 and TRBJ2-2, is GAGVSQSPRYKVAKRGQDVALRCDPISGHVSLFWYQQALGQGPEFLTYFQNEAQLDKSGLPSDRFFAERPEGSVSTLKIQRTQQEDSAVYLCASSLVGGTGELFFGEGSRLTVL.

The chain links TRBV9 to TRBJ2-1; 14 bases match TRBD2. Germline CDR1 SGDLS, CDR2 YYNGEE. The CDR3 is made up of 15 amino acids. Trimming removed 2 bases from V and 8 bases from J; junction bases left unmatched: 3. The CDR3 region has the DNA TGTGCCAGCAGCGTTGGACTAGCGGGAGGTTATGAGCAGTTCTTC. Translation: CASSVGLAGGYEQFF.

The chain uses TRBV25-1 and TRBJ2-2; 9 bases are a match to TRBD1. CDR3 length equals 16 residues. The V gene end was trimmed by 8 bases and the J gene end by 2 bases; junction bases not matched to a gene: 9. Germline V gene data show CDR1 as MGHDK and CDR2 as SYGVNS. The CDR3 nucleotides are TGTGCCAGCCGAACAAGGGGACAGGGTAACACCGGGGAGCTGTTTTTT. Translating gives CASRTRGQGNTGELFF.

The chain combines TRBV6-4 with TRBJ2-1; 8 bases align to TRBD1. Germline trimming cut 0 bases from V and 3 bases from J; bases unmatched to any gene: 7. Per germline, CDR1 MRHNA and CDR2 SNTAGT. This CDR3 has 17 amino acids. CDR3 sequence (DNA): TGTGCCAGCAGTGACTCCTCGACAGGGGCCCTCTACAATGAGCAGTTCTTC. Translating it yields CASSDSSTGALYNEQFF.

This sequence joins TRBV5-6 and TRBJ1-1; possible D gene TRBD1, 5 bases. Germline V CDR1 and CDR2: SGHDT, YYEEEE. V was cut by 4 bases and J by 0 bases, with 7 bases left in between. The CDR3 is made up of 13 amino acids. The CDR3 coding sequence is TGTGCCAGCAGCGGGGGAATGAACACTGAAGCTTTCTTT. Protein product: CASSGGMNTEAFF.

The chain has TRBV15 and TRBJ2-1; 9 bases fit TRBD1. There are 14 residues in the CDR3. Germline V gene data show CDR1 as LNHNV and CDR2 as YYDKDF (reference sequence). The CDR3 here is CATDGTGFRNEQFF. The CDR3 DNA is TGTGCGACGGATGGGACAGGGTTTCGCAATGAGCAGTTCTTC. The full variable domain, completed using reference TRBV15 and TRBJ2-1, is DAMVIQNPRYQVTQFGKPVTLSCSQTLNHNVMYWYQQKSSQAPKLLFHYYDKDFNNEADTPDNFQSRRPNTSFCFLDIRSPGLGDTAMYLCATDGTGFRNEQFFGPGTRLTVL.

This sequence joins TRBV6-6 and TRBJ1-5; D uncertain. This CDR3 comprises 14 residues. With 6 bases removed from V and 0 bases from J, the gap between germline ends came to 9 bases. Germline lookup yields CDR1 MNHNY and CDR2 SVGAGI (reference sequence). DNA of the CDR3: TGTGCCAGCAGAGGAGAGGATAGCAATCAGCCCCAGCATTTT. Encoded protein: CASRGEDSNQPQHF.